Below are 5 T cell receptor beta chains sequenced from a single sample in a study of blood T cell repertoires in COVID-19. Sequencing used immunoSEQ multiplex PCR; TCRdb keeps in-frame clones, though not all of them. The data hold around 150,000 clones, with 84% observed a single time. The sequencing input was peripheral blood. Receptors were obtained from a man aged 25-45 years with COVID-19, enrolled during active disease.

V is TRBV11-2 and J is TRBJ2-5, with D unresolved. Germline CDR1 SGHAT, CDR2 FQNNGV. V lost 3 bases, J lost 1 base, and 6 bases lay in between. The CDR3 consists of 13 residues. The CDR3 sequence: CASSLRPQETQYF. The CDR3 nucleotides are TGTGCCAGCAGCTTGCGCCCCCAAGAGACCCAGTACTTC.

The chain carries TRBV11-3 and TRBJ2-1; 7 bases line up with TRBD1. The J segment lost 12 bases and the V segment lost 5 bases, leaving 7 bases of the junction unmatched. Per germline, CDR1 SGHNT and CDR2 YENEEA. This CDR3 contains 12 residues. For the CDR3, the DNA is TGTGCCAGCAGCCCCGGCAGGGGGAGGCAGTTCTTC. Translated, it gives CASSPGRGRQFF.

V and J are TRBV11-2 and TRBJ2-2; TRBD2 matches 11 bases. The germline V gene has CDR1 SGHAT and CDR2 FQNNGV. The length of the CDR3 is 17 residues. Trimming cost V 1 base and J 5 bases; bases outside gene matches: 6. DNA of the CDR3: TGTGCCAGCAGCTTAGGCGTTAGCGGGAGGGTGACCGGGGAGCTGTTTTTT. Residues: CASSLGVSGRVTGELFF.

The chain recombines TRBV19 with TRBJ2-2, with D perhaps TRBD1 (6 bases). Germline CDR1 reads LNHDA; CDR2 reads SQIVND (reference sequence). CDR3 length: 16 amino acids. The germline V and J ends were trimmed by 6 bases and 3 bases, with 17 bases remaining between them. The CDR3 bases are TGTGCCAGTAGCCCAAGGGGGATGAGGGACACCGGGGAGCTGTTTTTT. Translating it yields CASSPRGMRDTGELFF.

The chain recombines TRBV15 with TRBJ2-5; 7 nucleotides agree with TRBD1. The CDR3 length is 17 residues. Trimming removed 5 bases from V and 2 bases from J; junction bases left unmatched: 14. Germline CDR1 LNHNV, CDR2 YYDKDF (reference sequence). In DNA, the CDR3 is TGTGCCACCAGCGCCCGACAGGGCCAGGGCCTGCAAGAGACCCAGTACTTC. Residues: CATSARQGQGLQETQYF.